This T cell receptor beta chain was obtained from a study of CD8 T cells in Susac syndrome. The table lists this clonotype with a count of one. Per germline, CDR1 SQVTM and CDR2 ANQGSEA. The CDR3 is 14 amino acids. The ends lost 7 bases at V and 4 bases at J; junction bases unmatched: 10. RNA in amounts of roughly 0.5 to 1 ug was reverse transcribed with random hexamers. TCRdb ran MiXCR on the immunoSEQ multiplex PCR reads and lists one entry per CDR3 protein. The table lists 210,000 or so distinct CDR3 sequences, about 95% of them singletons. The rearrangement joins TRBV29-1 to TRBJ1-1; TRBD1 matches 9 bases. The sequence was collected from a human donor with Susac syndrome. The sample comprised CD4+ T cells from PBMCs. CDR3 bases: TGCAGCGGCACCGGGACAGGGATTAGCACTGAAGCTTTCTTT. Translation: CSGTGTGISTEAFF.